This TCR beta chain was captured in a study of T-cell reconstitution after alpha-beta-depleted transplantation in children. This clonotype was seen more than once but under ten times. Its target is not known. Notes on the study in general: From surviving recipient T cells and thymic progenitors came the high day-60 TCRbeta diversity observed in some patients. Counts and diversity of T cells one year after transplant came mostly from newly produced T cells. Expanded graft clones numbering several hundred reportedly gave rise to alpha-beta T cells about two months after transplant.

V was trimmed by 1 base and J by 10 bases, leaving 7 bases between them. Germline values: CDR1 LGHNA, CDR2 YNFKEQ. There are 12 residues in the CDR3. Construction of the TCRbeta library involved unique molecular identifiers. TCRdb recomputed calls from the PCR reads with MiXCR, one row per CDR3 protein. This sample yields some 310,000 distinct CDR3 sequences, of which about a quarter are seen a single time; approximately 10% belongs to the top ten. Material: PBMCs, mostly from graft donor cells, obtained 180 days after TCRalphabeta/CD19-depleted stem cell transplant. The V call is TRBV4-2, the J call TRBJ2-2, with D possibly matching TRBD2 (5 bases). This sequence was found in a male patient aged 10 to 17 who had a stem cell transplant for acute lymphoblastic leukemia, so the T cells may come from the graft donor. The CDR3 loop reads CASSQGRPELFF. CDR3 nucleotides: TGTGCCAGCAGCCAAGGGAGGCCGGAGCTGTTTTTT.